These 3 T cell receptor beta chains originate from one sample sequenced in a study of breast tumors, draining lymph nodes, adjacent tissues (dated by TCRdb to the mid-2010s). Lymph node samples were obtained from the axillary draining lymph nodes of breast cancer patients. The method was multiplex PCR. TCRdb shows the sequencer as Illumina HiSeq 2000. TCRdb trimmed public reads at Q25 via fastp, called clones via MiXCR and kept in-frame beta chains. Rows matching on CDR3 protein sequence are summarized as one entry with the most common DNA and genes. This sample holds over 250,000 distinct CDR3 sequences; around 30% were observed only once. The ten largest clones represent around 1% of the sample. Sequencing used axillary lymph node tissue. These receptors originate from a female donor with breast cancer. Some clones in this sample may be carry-over from other donors' samples.

This clonotype was observed at least ten times. The chain recombines TRBV4-1 with TRBJ1-2; D is unresolved. V gave up 2 bases and J gave up 3 bases, with 13 bases separating them. CDR3 size: 15 residues. CDR1 and CDR2 from the germline V gene are MGHRA and YSYEKL. CDR3 region: CASSQNNGDYYGYTF. As DNA, the CDR3 is TGCGCCAGCAGCCAAAATAATGGGGATTACTATGGCTACACCTTC.

This clonotype was detected many times. The chain recombines TRBV19 with TRBJ2-2; 7 bases fit TRBD1. Germline trimming cut 4 bases from V and 1 base from J; bases unmatched to any gene: 3. The CDR3 sequence is 15 residues long. The V gene's germline CDR1 is LNHDA and CDR2 SQIVND (reference sequence). CDR3 protein: CASSRDSVNTGELFF. The CDR3 bases are TGTGCCAGTAGTAGGGACAGCGTGAACACCGGGGAGCTGTTTTTT.

A note on this clonotype: It may be a read error: a sequence one base away is much more abundant. V usage is TRBV5-4 and J usage is TRBJ2-3; no definite D call. V was pared by 1 base and J by 4 bases, with 10 bases between. CDR1 is SGHNT, CDR2 YYREEE, per germline (reference sequence). The CDR3 covers 14 residues. The CDR3 region has the DNA TGTGCCAGCAGCTTGTGGGCAAGCGCAGATACGCAGTATTTT. Protein sequence: CASSLWASADTQYF.